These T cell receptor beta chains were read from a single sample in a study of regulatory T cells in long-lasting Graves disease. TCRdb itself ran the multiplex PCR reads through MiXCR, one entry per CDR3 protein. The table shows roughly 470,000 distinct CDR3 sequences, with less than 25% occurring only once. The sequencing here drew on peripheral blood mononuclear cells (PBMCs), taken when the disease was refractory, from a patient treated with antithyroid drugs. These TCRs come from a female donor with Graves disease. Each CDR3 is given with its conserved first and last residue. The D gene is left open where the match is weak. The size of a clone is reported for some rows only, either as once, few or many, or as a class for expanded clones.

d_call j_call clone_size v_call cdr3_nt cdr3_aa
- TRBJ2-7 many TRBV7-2 TGTGCCAGCAGCTGGGGCGTTGTCGGGTACGAGCAGTACTTC CASSWGVVGYEQYF
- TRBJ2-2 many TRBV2 TGTGCCAGCAGGAGGGAACAGGGCGTAGGCGGGGAGCTGTTTTTT CASRREQGVGGELFF
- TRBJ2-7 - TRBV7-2 TGTGCCAGCAGCTTCCCTAGGGGGGACGAGCAGTACTTC CASSFPRGDEQYF
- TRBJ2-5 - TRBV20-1 TGCAGTGCAGGAGGAAGGGGCCAGGAGTTGGAGACCCAGTACTTC CSAGGRGQELETQYF
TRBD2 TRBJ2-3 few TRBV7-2 TGTGCCAGCAGCACGGTACTAGCGGGAGGGAAAGATACGCAGTATTTT CASSTVLAGGKDTQYF
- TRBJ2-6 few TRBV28 TGTGCCAGCAGAACCCCGCCTGGGGCCAACGTCCTGACTTTC CASRTPPGANVLTF
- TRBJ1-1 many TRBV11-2 TGTGCCAGCAGCTTTGGACCAGGAGGCACTGAAGCTTTCTTT CASSFGPGGTEAFF
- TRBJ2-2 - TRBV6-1 TGTGCCAGCAGAACAACAGGTACCCCGGGGGAGCTGTTTTTT CASRTTGTPGELFF
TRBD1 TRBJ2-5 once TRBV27 TGTGCCAGCAGTCCCTGGACAGGGGCGATACAAGAGACCCAGTACTTC CASSPWTGAIQETQYF
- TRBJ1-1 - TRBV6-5 TGTGCCAGCAGTTACACCAGGGGAGGCACTGAAGCTTTCTTT CASSYTRGGTEAFF
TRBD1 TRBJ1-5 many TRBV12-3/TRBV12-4 TGTGCCAGCAGTTTAGAGGGGGCGAATCAGCCCCAGCATTTT CASSLEGANQPQHF
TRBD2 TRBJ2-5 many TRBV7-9 TGTGCCAGCAGCCGTAGCGGGAGCGGAGAGACCCAGTACTTC CASSRSGSGETQYF
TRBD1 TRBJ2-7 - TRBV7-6 TGTGCCAGCAGCCAGCCGGGACAGGGGTCCTACGAGCAGTACTTC CASSQPGQGSYEQYF
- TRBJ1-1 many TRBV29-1 TGCAGCGTTGAGGGTGTTGAAGCTTTCTTT CSVEGVEAFF
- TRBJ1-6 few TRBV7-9 TGTGCCAGCAGCTTCGGGGAGGGGACGGGTTCACCCCTCCACTTT CASSFGEGTGSPLHF
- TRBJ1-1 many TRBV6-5 TGTGCCAGCAGTTACAGTCCAGGCGAGCCGACAACTGAAGCTTTCTTT CASSYSPGEPTTEAFF
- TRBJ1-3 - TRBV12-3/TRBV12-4 TGTGCCAGCAGTTTAGGAAGTACAAACACCATATATTTT CASSLGSTNTIYF
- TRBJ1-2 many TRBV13 TGTGCCAGCAGCTTAGGACAGGTCATTGGTGGCTACACCTTC CASSLGQVIGGYTF
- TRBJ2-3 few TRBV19 TGTGCCAGCCGACGGAGCACAGATACGCAGTATTTT CASRRSTDTQYF
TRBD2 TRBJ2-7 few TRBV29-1 TGCAGCGTTGCCCCGACTAGCGGGAACTACGAGCAGTACTTC CSVAPTSGNYEQYF
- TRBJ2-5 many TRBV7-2 TGTGCCAGCAGTGGCCTTTGGGGGGAGACCCAGTACTTC CASSGLWGETQYF
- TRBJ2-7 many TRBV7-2 TGTGCCAGCAGCTTAGACAGGCCTAACACCTACGAGCAGTACTTC CASSLDRPNTYEQYF
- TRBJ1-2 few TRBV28 TGTGCCAGTAAATCAGGTTTTGGCTACACCTTC CASKSGFGYTF
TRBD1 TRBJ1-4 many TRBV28 TGTGCCAGCAGTACTCCGGGACAGGGGGAAGAACTGTTTTTT CASSTPGQGEELFF
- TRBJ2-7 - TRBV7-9 TGTGCCAGCAGCTTAGATGGGACGGAGAACTCCTACGAGCAGTACTTC CASSLDGTENSYEQYF
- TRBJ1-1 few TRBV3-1 TGTGCCAGCAGCCAATCCCCCTCGACAGTGAACACTGAAGCTTTCTTT CASSQSPSTVNTEAFF
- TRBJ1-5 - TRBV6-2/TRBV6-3 TGTGCCAGCAGTTACTCTGACGATCAGCCCCAGCATTTT CASSYSDDQPQHF
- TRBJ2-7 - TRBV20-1 TGCAGTGCTGACGCGGGGGCTACCTACGAGCAGTACTTC CSADAGATYEQYF
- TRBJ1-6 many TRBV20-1 TGCAGTGCGCAACGTGGTGGCGCCCTCCACTTT CSAQRGGALHF
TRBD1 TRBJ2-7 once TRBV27 TGTGCCAGCAAGGGGGCTCAAAGGGTGGAAGAGCAGTACTTC CASKGAQRVEEQYF
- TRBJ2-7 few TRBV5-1 TGCGCCAGCAGCTTGACTCAAGATACCTACGAGCAGTACTTC CASSLTQDTYEQYF
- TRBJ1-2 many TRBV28 TGTGCCAGCAGTTTAGGCAACAGGCCCTATGGCTACACCTTC CASSLGNRPYGYTF
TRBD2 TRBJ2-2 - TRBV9 TGTGCCAGCAGCGGGGGGGGAGCCGGGGAGCTGTTTTTT CASSGGGAGELFF
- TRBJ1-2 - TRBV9 TGTGCCAGCAGCGTAGTACAGAACTGGGGCTACACCTTC CASSVVQNWGYTF
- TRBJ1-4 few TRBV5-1 TGCGCCAGCAGCCCCCTGGACAGCAATAATGAAAAACTGTTTTTT CASSPLDSNNEKLFF
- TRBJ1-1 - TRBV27 TGTGCCAGCAGTCACGGAGGGTCTGAAGCTTTCTTT CASSHGGSEAFF
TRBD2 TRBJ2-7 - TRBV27 TGTGCCAGCAGAGCGGGAACTCTCACCTACGAGCAGTACTTC CASRAGTLTYEQYF
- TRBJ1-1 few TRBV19 TGTGCCAGTAGCCAACAGGGGAACACTGAAGCTTTCTTT CASSQQGNTEAFF
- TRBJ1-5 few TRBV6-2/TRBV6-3 TGTGCCAGCAGCGATCTTCCCCTAAAGGAGAACCAGCATTTT CASSDLPLKENQHF
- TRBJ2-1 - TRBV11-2 TGTGCCAGCAGCTTAGTGGGCGCCGGCCCGTTCTTC CASSLVGAGPFF
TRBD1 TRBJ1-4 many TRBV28 TGTGCCAGCAGTTTCCCCGGGACAGGGAGAGAAAAACTGTTTTTT CASSFPGTGREKLFF
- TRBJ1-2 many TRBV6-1 TGTGCCAGCAGTGGATTTCCAGACCCTAACTATGGCTACACCTTC CASSGFPDPNYGYTF
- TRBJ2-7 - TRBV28 TGTGCCAGCAGTTTGACCCTGGGAGTGACAGTTTTC CASSLTLGVTVF
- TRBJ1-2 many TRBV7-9 TGTGCCAGCAGCCCCCTGGGGGCGGTCTATGGCTACACCTTC CASSPLGAVYGYTF
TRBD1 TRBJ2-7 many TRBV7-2 TGTGCCAGCAGCTCAGACAGGGAGTGGCTCTACGAGCAGTACTTC CASSSDREWLYEQYF
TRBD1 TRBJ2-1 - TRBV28 TGTGCCAGCAGTTTTGTTGAGACAGGGGGCAAAAATGAGCAGTTCTTC CASSFVETGGKNEQFF
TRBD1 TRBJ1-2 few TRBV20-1 TGCAGTGCTAGGACCGGGACAGGGGGCCTTGGCTACACCTTC CSARTGTGGLGYTF
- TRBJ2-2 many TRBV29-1 TGCAGCGTTGAGGGTCCAGGGGCCGGGGAGCTGTTTTTT CSVEGPGAGELFF
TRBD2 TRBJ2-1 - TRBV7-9 TGTGCCAGCAGCTTAGGTCTGGCGGGAGCCCCAAATGAGCAGTTCTTC CASSLGLAGAPNEQFF
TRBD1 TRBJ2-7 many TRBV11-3 TGTGCCAGCAGGGGACAGGAGCGCTCTTCCTACGAGCAGTACTTC CASRGQERSSYEQYF
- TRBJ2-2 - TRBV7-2 TGTGCCAGCACCTCAGGGCCAAGGGACACCGGGGAGCTGTTTTTT CASTSGPRDTGELFF
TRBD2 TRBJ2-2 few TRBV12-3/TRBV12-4 TGTGCCAGCAGTTTAGCTCGGGGGGTATCGAACACCGGGGAGCTGTTTTTT CASSLARGVSNTGELFF
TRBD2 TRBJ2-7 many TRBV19 TGTGCCAGTAGTACCGCAGCGGGAGGGCCCTACGAGCAGTACTTC CASSTAAGGPYEQYF